A single T cell receptor (beta chain) is shown here with its context. Trimming removed 2 bases from V and 3 bases from J, with 11 bases in between. Germline loops: CDR1 MDHEN, CDR2 SYDVKM. The length of the CDR3 is 14 residues. Some clones are missing from TCRdb's copy, which holds only in-frame ones; the method was immunoSEQ multiplex PCR. In the table there are 45,000 to 60,000 clones, approximately 83% of which are singletons. This specimen belongs to a study of T cell responses to AZD1222 COVID-19 vaccine. The source of this sequence is an adult in good health. Sample: peripheral blood, taken on day 0 of AZD1222 vaccination. V usage is TRBV28 and J usage is TRBJ2-7; D might be TRBD1 (5 bases). The CDR3 DNA follows: TGTGCCAGCAGTTTAACAGGTGGGGACTACGAGCAGTACTTC. It codes for CASSLTGGDYEQYF.